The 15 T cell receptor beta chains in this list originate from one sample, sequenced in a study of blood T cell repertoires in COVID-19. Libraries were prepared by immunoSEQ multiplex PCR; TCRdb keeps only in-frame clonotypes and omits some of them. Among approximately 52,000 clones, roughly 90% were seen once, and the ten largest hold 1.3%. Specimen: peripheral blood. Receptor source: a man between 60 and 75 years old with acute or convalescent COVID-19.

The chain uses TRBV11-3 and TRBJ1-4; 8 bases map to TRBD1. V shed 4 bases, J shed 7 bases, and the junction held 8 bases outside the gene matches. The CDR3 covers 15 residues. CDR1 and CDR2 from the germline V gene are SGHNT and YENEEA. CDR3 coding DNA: TGTGCCAGCAGCTCAGGACAGGGTCGGAGTGAAAAACTGTTTTTT. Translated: CASSSGQGRSEKLFF.

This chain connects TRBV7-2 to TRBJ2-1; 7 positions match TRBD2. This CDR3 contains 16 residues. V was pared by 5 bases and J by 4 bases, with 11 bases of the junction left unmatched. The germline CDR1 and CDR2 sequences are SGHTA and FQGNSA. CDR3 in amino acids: CASSKQGTTMYNEQFF. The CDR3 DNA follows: TGTGCCAGCAGCAAACAAGGGACTACTATGTACAATGAGCAGTTCTTC.

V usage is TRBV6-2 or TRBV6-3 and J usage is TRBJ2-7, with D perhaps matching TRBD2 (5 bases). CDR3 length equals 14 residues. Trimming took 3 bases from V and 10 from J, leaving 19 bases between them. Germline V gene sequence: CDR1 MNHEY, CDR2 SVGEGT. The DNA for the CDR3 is TGTGCCAGCAGTTATAATAGTCTCTTTGGGAGTCAGTACTTC. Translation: CASSYNSLFGSQYF.

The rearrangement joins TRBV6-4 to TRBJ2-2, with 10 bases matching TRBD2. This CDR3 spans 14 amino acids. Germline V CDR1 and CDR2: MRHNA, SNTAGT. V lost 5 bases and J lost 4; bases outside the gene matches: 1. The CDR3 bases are TGTGCCAGCAGTAGCGGGAGGGCCACCGGGGAGCTGTTTTTT. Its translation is CASSSGRATGELFF.

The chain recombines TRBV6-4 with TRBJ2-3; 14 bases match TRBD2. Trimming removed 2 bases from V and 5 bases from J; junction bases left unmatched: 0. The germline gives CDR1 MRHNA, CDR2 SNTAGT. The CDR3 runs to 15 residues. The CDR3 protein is CASSDGTSGGDTQYF. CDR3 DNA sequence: TGTGCCAGCAGTGACGGGACTAGCGGGGGAGATACGCAGTATTTT.

Here the CDR3 reads CASSFLTGGEAFF. The CDR3 nucleotides are TGTGCCAGCAGTTTCTTAACCGGGGGAGAAGCTTTCTTT. This chain links TRBV12-3 or TRBV12-4 with TRBJ1-1, with D possibly TRBD1 on 5 matching bases. Trimming pared 3 bases from V and 8 bases from J, leaving 13 bases between. The CDR3 length is 13 residues.

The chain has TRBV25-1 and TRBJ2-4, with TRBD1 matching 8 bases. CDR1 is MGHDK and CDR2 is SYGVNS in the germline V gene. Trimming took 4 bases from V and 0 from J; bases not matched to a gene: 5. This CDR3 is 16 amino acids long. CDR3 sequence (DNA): TGTGCCAGCAGTGGAGGACAGGGCCTAGCCAAAAACATTCAGTACTTC. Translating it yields CASSGGQGLAKNIQYF.

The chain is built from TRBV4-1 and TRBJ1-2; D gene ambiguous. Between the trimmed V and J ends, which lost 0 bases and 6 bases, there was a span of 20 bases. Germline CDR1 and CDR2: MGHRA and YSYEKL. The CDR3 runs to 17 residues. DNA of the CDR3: TGCGCCAGCAGCCAAGAGGTGCGGGCCGACACCGGCCATGGCTACACCTTC. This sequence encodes CASSQEVRADTGHGYTF.

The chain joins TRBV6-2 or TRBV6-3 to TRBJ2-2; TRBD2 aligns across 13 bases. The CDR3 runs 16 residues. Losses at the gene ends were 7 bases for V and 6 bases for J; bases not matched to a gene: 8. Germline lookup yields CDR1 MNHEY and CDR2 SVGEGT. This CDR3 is CASNPQGLAGSGELFF. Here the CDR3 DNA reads TGTGCCAGCAACCCACAGGGACTAGCGGGATCCGGGGAGCTGTTTTTT.

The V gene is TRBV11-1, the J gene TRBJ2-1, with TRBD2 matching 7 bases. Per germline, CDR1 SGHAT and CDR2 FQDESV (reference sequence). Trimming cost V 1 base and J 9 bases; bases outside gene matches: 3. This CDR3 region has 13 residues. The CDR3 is CASSLVRGSEQFF. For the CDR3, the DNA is TGTGCCAGCAGCTTAGTCCGCGGGAGTGAGCAGTTCTTC.

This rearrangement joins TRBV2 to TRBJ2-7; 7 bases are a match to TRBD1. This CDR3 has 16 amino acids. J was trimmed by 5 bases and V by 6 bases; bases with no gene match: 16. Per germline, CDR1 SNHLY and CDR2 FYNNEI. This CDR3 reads CASRTPLEGAKDEQYF. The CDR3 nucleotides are TGTGCCAGCAGGACCCCCCTTGAGGGGGCTAAGGACGAGCAGTACTTC.

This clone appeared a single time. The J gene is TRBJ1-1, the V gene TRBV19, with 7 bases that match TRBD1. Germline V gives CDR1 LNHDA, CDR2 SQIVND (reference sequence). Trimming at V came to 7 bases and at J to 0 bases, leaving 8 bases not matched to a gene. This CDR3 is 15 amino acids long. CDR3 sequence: CASTTWDSMNTEAFF. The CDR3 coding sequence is TGTGCCAGTACTACCTGGGACAGCATGAACACTGAAGCTTTCTTT.

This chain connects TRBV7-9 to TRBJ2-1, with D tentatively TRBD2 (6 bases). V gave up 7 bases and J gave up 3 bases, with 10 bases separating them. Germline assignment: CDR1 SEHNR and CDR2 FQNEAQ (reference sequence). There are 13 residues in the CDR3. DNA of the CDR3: TGTGCCAGCATGGCGGGGAACTACAATGAGCAGTTCTTC. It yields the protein CASMAGNYNEQFF. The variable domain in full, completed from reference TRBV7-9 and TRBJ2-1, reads DTGVSQNPRHKITKRGQNVTFRCDPISEHNRLYWYRQTLGQGPEFLTYFQNEAQLEKSRLLSDRFSAERPKGSFSTLEIQRTEQGDSAMYLCASMAGNYNEQFFGPGTRLTVL.

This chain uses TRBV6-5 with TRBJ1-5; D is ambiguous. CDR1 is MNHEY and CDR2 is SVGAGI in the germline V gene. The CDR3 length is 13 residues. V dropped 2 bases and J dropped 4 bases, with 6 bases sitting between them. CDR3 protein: CASSYRVNQPQHF. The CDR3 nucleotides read TGTGCCAGCAGTTACCGGGTAAATCAGCCCCAGCATTTT.

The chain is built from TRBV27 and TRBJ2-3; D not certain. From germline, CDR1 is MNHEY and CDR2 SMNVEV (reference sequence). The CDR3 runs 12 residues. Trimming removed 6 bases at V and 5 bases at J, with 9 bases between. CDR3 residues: CASRESRDTQYF. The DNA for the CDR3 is TGTGCCAGCAGGGAGAGTCGAGATACGCAGTATTTT.